This T cell receptor beta chain was sequenced in a study of blood T cell repertoires in COVID-19. The data were produced by immunoSEQ multiplex PCR, yet TCRdb's version contains in-frame clones alone and is incomplete. The sample includes tens of thousands of clones, about 90% of them seen just once. The V end was cut by 4 bases, the J end by 0 bases, with 12 bases between. CDR3 length: 16 residues. CDR1 is KGHSH and CDR2 is LQKENI in the germline V gene. The rearrangement joins TRBV18 to TRBJ2-2, with D possibly being TRBD2 (6 bases). This sequence was found in a woman aged 70 to 79 with acute or convalescent COVID-19. Input material: peripheral blood. The CDR3 DNA reads TGTGCCAGCTCACGGGTGGCGGGACCGAACACCGGGGAGCTGTTTTTT. This encodes CASSRVAGPNTGELFF.